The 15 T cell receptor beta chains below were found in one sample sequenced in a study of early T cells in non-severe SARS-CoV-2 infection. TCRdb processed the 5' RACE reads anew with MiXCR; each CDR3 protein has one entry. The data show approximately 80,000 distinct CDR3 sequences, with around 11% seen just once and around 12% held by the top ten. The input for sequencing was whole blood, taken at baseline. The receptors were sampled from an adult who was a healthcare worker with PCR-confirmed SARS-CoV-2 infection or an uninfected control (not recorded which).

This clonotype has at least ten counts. In DNA form, the CDR3 reads TGCGCCAGCAGCCAAGATTCCAGACAGAGCTCCTACAATGAGCAGTTCTTC. Its protein is CASSQDSRQSSYNEQFF. The chain employs TRBV4-1 and TRBJ2-1; D possibly corresponds to TRBD1 (5 bases). Per the germline V gene, CDR1 is MGHRA and CDR2 is YSYEKL. This CDR3 has 17 residues. V was pared by 0 bases and J by 0 bases, with 12 bases between.

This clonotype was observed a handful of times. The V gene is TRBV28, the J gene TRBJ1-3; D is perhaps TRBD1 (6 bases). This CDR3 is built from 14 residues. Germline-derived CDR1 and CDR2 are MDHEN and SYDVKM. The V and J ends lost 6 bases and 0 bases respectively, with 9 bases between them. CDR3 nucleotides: TGTGCCAGCAGGACAGGATTCTCTGGAAACACCATATATTTT. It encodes CASRTGFSGNTIYF.

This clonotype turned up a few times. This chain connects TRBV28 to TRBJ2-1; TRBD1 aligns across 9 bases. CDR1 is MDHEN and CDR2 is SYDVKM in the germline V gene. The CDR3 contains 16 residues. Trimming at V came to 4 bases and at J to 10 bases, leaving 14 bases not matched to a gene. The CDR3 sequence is CASSYLPGQGSREQFF. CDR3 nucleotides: TGTGCCAGCAGTTACCTCCCGGGACAGGGATCCCGGGAGCAGTTCTTC.

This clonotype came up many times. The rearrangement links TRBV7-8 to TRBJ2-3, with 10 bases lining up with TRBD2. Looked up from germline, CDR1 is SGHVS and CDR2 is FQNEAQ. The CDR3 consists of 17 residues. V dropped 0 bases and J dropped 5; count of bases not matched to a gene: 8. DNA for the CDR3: TGTGCCAGCAGCTTAGCTTACAGCGGGGGGGTGGTAGATACGCAGTATTTT. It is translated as CASSLAYSGGVVDTQYF.

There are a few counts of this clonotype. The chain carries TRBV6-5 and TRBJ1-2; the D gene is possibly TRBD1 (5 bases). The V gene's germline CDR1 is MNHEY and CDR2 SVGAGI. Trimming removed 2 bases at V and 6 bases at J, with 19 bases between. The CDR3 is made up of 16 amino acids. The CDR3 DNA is TGTGCCAGCAGTTACCGCTCAGGGTTTGTATGGGATGGCTACACCTTC. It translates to CASSYRSGFVWDGYTF.

CDR3 DNA: TGTGCCAGTAGTCTACGGCCAGGAGCTGGCTACACCTTC. This codes for CASSLRPGAGYTF. The rearrangement uses TRBV19 and TRBJ1-2; D not certain. The CDR3 is 13 residues long. CDR1 is LNHDA and CDR2 is SQIVND in the germline V gene (reference sequence). V was pared by 5 bases and J by 7 bases, with 14 bases between.

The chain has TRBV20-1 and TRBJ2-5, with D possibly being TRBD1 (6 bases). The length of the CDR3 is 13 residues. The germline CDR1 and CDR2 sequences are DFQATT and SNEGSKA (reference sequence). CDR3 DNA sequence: TGCTCAACTCCAGGGGCAGGGGAAGAGACCCAGTACTTC. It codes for CSTPGAGEETQYF.

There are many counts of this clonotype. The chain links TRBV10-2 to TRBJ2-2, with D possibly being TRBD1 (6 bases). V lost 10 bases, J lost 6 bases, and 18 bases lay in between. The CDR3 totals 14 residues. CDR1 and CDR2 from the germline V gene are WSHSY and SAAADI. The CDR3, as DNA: TGCGCCATTTTAGACAGGATGGGGGCCGGGGAGCTGTTTTTT. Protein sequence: CAILDRMGAGELFF.

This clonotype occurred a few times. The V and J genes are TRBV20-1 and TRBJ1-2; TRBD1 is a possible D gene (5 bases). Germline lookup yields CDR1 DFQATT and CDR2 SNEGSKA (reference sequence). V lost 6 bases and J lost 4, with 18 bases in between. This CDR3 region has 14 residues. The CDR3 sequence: CSAKGPTPGYGYTF. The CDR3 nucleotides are TGCAGTGCGAAGGGACCGACCCCAGGCTATGGCTACACCTTC.

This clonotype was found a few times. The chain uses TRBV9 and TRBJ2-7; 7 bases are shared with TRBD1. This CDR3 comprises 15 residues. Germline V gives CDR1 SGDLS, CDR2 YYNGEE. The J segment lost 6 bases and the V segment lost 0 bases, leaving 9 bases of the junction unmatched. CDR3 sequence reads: CASSVAGTGVGEQYF. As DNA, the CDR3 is TGTGCCAGCAGCGTAGCCGGAACAGGGGTGGGCGAGCAGTACTTC. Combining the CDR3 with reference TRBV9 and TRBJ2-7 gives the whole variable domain DSGVTQTPKHLITATGQRVTLRCSPRSGDLSVYWYQQSLDQGLQFLIQYYNGEERAKGNILERFSAQQFPDLHSELNLSSLELGDSALYFCASSVAGTGVGEQYFGPGTRLTVT.

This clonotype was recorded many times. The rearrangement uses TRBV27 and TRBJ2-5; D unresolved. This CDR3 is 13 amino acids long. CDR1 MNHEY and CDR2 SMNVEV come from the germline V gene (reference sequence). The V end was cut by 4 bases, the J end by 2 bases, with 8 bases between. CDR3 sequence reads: CASSSLFQETQYF. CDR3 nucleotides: TGTGCCAGCAGTTCGCTCTTTCAAGAGACCCAGTACTTC.

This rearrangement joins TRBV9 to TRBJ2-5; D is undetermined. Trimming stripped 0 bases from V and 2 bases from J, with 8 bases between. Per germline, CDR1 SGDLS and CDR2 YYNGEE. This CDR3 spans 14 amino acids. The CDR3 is CASSVGEQQETQYF. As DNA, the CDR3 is TGTGCCAGCAGCGTAGGGGAACAGCAAGAGACCCAGTACTTC.

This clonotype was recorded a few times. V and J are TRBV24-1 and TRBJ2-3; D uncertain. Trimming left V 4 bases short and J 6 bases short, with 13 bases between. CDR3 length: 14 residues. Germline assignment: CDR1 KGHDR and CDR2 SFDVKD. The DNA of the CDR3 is TGTGCCACCAGTGACCCTGGAACCTCCGATACGCAGTATTTT. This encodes CATSDPGTSDTQYF.

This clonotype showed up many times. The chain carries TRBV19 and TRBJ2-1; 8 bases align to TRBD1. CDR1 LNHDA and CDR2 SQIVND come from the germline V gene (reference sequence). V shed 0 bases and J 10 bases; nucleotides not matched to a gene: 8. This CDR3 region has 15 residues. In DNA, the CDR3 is TGTGCCAGTAGTATAGAGGGACAGGTTGTTTTGGAGCAGTTCTTC. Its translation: CASSIEGQVVLEQFF.

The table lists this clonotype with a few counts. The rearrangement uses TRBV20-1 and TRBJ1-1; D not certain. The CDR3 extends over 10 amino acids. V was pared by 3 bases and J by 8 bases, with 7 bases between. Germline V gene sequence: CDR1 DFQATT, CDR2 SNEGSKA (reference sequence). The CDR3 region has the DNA TGCAGTGCTAGCAGAACCGAAGCTTTCTTT. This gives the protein CSASRTEAFF.